This T cell receptor (beta chain) was captured by sequencing in a study of blood T cell repertoires in COVID-19. Libraries were prepared by immunoSEQ multiplex PCR; TCRdb keeps only in-frame clonotypes and omits some of them. The sample holds 54,000 or so clones, roughly 87% seen once. Sequencing was carried out using peripheral blood. The TCR sequence derives from a man aged 45-65 years with active COVID-19.

The CDR3 nucleotides read TGTGCCAGCAGCATAGGACAGGGTCGCTACGAGCAGTACTTC. Amino acid sequence: CASSIGQGRYEQYF. The chain has TRBV7-2 and TRBJ2-7, with 8 bases aligning to TRBD1. After removal of 5 bases from V and 3 bases from J, the junction contained 6 bases not matched to a gene. There are 14 residues in the CDR3. CDR1 is SGHTA, CDR2 FQGNSA, per germline. The whole variable domain, remainder taken from reference TRBV7-2 and TRBJ2-7, is GAGVSQSPSNKVTEKGKDVELRCDPISGHTALYWYRQSLGQGLEFLIYFQGNSAPDKSGLPSDRFSAERTGGSVSTLTIQRTQQEDSAVYLCASSIGQGRYEQYFGPGTRLTVT.